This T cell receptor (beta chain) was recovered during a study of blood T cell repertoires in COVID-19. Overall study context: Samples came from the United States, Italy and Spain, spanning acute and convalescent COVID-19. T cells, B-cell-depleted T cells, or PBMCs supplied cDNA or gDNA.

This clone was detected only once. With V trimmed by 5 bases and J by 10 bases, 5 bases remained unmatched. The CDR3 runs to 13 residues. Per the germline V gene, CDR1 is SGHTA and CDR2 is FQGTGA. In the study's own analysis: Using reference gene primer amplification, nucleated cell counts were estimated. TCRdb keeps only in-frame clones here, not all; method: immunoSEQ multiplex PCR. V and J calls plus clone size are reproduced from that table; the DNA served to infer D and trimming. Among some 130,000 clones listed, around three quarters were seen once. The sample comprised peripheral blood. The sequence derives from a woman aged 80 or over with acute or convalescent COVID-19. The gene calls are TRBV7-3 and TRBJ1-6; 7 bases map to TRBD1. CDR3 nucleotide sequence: TGTGCCAGCAGCCGAGACAGGGTCTCACCCCTCCACTTT. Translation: CASSRDRVSPLHF.